The T cell receptor beta chain described here comes from a study of T cells in Graves' hyperthyroidism and ophthalmopathy. This clonotype was detected many times. What was amplified from RNA transcripts were TCR beta CDR3 regions. HTBI primers drove first-round RT-PCR of the TCR CDR3. TCRdb re-called the multiplex PCR reads with MiXCR, one entry per CDR3 protein. The repertoire includes 540,000 or so distinct CDR3 sequences, about 43% of them detected once, and under 20% sits in the top ten. From germline, CDR1 is SEHNR and CDR2 FQNEAQ (reference sequence). The V end was cut by 5 bases, the J end by 4 bases, with 11 bases between. The length of the CDR3 is 13 residues.

The chain couples TRBV7-9 to TRBJ1-1, with D tentatively TRBD1 (5 bases). The sequenced sample consisted of peripheral blood or thyroid tissue (not recorded which). The clonotype comes from an adult woman with Graves' disease, either hyperthyroidism or ophthalmopathy (not recorded which). The CDR3 DNA reads as TGTGCCAGCAGCCCCGCCGGGGGCACTGAAGCTTTCTTT. Protein: CASSPAGGTEAFF.